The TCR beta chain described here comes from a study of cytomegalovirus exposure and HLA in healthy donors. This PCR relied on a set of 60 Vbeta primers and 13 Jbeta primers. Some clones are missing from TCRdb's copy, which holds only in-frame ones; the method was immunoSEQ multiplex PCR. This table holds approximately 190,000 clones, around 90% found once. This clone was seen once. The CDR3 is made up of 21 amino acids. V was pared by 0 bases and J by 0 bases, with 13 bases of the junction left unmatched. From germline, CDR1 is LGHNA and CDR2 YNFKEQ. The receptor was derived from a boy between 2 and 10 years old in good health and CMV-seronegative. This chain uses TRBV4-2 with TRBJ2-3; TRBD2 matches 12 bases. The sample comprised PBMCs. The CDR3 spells CASSQEWLAGGLPASTDTQYF. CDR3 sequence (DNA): TGTGCCAGCAGCCAAGAGTGGCTAGCGGGGGGGCTCCCAGCCAGCACAGATACGCAGTATTTT.